The present T cell receptor (beta chain) was sequenced within a study of blood T cell repertoires in COVID-19. At the level of the study: From T cells, B-cell-depleted T cells, or PBMCs came the material, which was cDNA or gDNA.

A note on this clone: At the DNA level, this CDR3 is encoded by other sequences in the same sample as well.

V gave up 1 base and J gave up 3 bases; unmatched junction bases: 5. Germline V gives CDR1 SGHRS, CDR2 YFSETQ. The CDR3 is 15 amino acids. Original handling: Using reference gene primer amplification, nucleated cell counts were estimated. The method was immunoSEQ multiplex PCR; TCRdb's version includes in-frame clones alone and lacks a portion of them. From that table come the V and J calls and clone size; the DNA was used to work out D and trimming. Of under 120,000 clones listed, 75% to 90% are singletons. Sequencing was done on a sample of peripheral blood. This sequence was found in an elderly woman with acute or convalescent COVID-19. The rearrangement joins TRBV5-1 to TRBJ1-2, with 8 bases that match TRBD1. The CDR3 protein is CASSLTGGWDYGYTF. The CDR3 DNA sequence: TGCGCCAGCAGCTTGACAGGGGGGTGGGACTATGGCTACACCTTC.